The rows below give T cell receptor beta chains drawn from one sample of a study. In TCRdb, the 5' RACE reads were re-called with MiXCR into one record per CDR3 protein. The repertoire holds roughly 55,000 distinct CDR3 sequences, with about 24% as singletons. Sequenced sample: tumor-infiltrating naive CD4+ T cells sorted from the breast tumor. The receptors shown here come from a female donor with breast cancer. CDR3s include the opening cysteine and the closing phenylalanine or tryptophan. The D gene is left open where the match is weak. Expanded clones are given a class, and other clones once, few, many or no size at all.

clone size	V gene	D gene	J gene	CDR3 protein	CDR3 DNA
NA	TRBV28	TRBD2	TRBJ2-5	CASSSLAAGQETQYF	TGTGCCAGCAGTTCCCTAGCGGCGGGCCAAGAGACCCAGTACTTC
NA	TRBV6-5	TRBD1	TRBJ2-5	CASRGTGAGTQYF	TGTGCCAGCAGGGGGACAGGGGCTGGGACCCAGTACTTC
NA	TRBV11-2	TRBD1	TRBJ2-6	CASRTGVAGANVLTF	TGTGCCAGCAGGACAGGGGTAGCTGGGGCCAACGTCCTGACTTTC
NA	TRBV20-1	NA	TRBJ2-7	CSARDKQIEYF	TGCAGTGCTAGAGATAAACAGATTGAGTACTTC
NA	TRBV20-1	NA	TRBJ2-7	CSAQGFSSSYEQYF	TGCAGTGCCCAGGGGTTTAGCAGCTCCTACGAGCAGTACTTC
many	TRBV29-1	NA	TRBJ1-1	CSVVRVSTEAFF	TGCAGCGTTGTCAGGGTTTCCACTGAAGCTTTCTTT
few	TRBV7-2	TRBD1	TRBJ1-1	CASSLNAGGINEAFF	TGTGCCAGCAGCTTAAACGCAGGGGGCATCAATGAAGCTTTCTTT
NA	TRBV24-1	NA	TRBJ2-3	CATSDPGQRTDTQYF	TGTGCCACCAGTGACCCGGGACAAAGGACAGATACGCAGTATTTT
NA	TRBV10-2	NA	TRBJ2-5	CASKNDGLETQYF	TGCGCCAGCAAAAACGACGGGTTAGAGACCCAGTACTTC
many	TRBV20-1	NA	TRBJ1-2	CSARMTNYGYTF	TGCAGTGCTAGGATGACGAACTATGGCTACACCTTC
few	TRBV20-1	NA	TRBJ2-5	CSATSTGQETQYF	TGCAGTGCTACGTCGACAGGACAAGAGACCCAGTACTTC
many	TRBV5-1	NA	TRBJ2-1	CASSLDLGHTYNEQFF	TGCGCCAGCAGCTTGGACCTGGGGCATACCTACAATGAGCAGTTCTTC
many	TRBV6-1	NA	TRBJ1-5	CASWRGGDRQPQHF	TGTGCCAGCTGGAGGGGTGGGGATAGGCAGCCCCAGCATTTT
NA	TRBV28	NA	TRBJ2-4	CASSLLLTSGSGIQYF	TGTGCCAGCAGTCTACTCCTCACCTCCGGATCGGGCATTCAGTACTTC
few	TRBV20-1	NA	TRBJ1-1	CSARDPGQGNTEAFF	TGCAGTGCTAGAGATCCGGGGCAGGGAAACACTGAAGCTTTCTTT
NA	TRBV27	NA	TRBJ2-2	CASSWTGTGNTGELFF	TGTGCCAGCAGTTGGACCGGGACGGGGAACACCGGGGAGCTGTTTTTT
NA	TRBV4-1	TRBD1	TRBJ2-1	CASSLRDRGFNEQFF	TGCGCCAGCAGCCTCAGGGACAGGGGGTTTAATGAGCAGTTCTTC
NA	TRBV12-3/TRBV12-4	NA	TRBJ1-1	CASKRTAEAFF	TGTGCCAGCAAGAGGACGGCTGAAGCTTTCTTT
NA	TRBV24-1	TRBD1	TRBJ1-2	CATSLTGSYGYTF	TGTGCCACCAGTCTGACAGGGTCTTATGGCTACACCTTC
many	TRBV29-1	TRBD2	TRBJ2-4	CSVRRTSGHVAKNIQYF	TGCAGCGTCCGACGGACTAGCGGGCACGTAGCCAAAAACATTCAGTACTTC
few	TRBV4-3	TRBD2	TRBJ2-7	CASSQDRAGEGGPSYEQYF	TGCGCCAGCAGCCAAGATCGGGCGGGGGAGGGAGGGCCTTCCTACGAGCAGTACTTC
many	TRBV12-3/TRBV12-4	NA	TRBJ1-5	CASSLTGWGSRIDQPQHF	TGTGCCAGCAGTTTAACTGGTTGGGGTAGTCGGATTGATCAGCCCCAGCATTTT
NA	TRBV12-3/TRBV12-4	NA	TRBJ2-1	CASSPTSVSYNEQFF	TGTGCCAGCAGCCCAACTAGTGTCTCCTACAATGAGCAGTTCTTC
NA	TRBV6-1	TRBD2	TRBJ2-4	CASSWGGDVSHIQYF	TGTGCCTCCTCCTGGGGGGGAGACGTTAGCCACATTCAGTACTTC
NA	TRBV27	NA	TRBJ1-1	CASSPSYLLDQGKYTEAFF	TGTGCCAGCAGTCCATCTTATCTCTTAGACCAGGGGAAGTACACTGAAGCTTTCTTT
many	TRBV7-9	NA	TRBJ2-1	CASSPFPPGPLDEQFF	TGTGCCAGCAGTCCCTTCCCCCCGGGACCCCTAGATGAGCAGTTCTTC
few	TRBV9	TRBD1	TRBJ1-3	CASSDRDRGRERGNTIYF	TGTGCCAGCAGCGACCGGGACAGGGGGCGAGAAAGGGGAAACACCATATATTTT
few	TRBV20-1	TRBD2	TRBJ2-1	CSVLAGGHNEQFF	TGCAGTGTCTTAGCGGGGGGCCACAATGAGCAGTTCTTC
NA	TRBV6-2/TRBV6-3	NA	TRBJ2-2	CASSSHSTGELFF	TGTGCCAGCAGCTCCCATTCGACCGGGGAGCTGTTTTTT
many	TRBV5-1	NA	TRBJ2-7	CASSFSGQRVPYF	TGCGCCAGCAGCTTTTCTGGCCAGAGGGTTCCCTACTTC
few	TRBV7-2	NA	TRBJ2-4	CASSLGRNIQYF	TGTGCCAGCAGCTTAGGGAGAAACATTCAGTACTTC
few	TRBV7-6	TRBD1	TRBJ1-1	CASSSGQGMNTEAFF	TGTGCCAGCAGCTCTGGACAGGGGATGAACACTGAAGCTTTCTTT
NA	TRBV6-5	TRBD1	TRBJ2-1	CASRNRGRSVGEQFF	TGTGCCAGCAGGAACAGGGGGCGCAGCGTTGGTGAGCAGTTCTTC
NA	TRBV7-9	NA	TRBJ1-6	CASSFEGRLNPPLHF	TGTGCCAGCAGCTTCGAAGGGCGGCTGAATCCACCCCTCCACTTT
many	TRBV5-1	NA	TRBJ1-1	CASSLSVTAQNTEAFF	TGCGCCAGCAGCTTGTCGGTAACAGCACAGAACACTGAAGCTTTCTTT
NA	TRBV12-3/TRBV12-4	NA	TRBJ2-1	CASRLTHEQFF	TGTGCCAGCAGACTGACCCATGAGCAGTTCTTC
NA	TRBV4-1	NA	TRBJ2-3	CASSQPRRGSTDTQYF	TGCGCCAGCAGCCAACCTAGGAGGGGAAGCACAGATACGCAGTATTTT
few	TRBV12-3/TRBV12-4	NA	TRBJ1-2	CASSIQGGWSYGYTF	TGTGCCAGCAGTATACAGGGCGGCTGGTCCTATGGCTACACCTTC
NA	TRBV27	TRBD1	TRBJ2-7	CASSSYPPGQGSYEQYF	TGTGCCAGCAGTTCGTACCCTCCGGGACAGGGTTCCTACGAGCAGTACTTC
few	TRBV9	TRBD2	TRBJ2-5	CASSAAGGALGTQYF	TGTGCCAGCAGCGCCGCGGGGGGGGCACTAGGGACCCAGTACTTC
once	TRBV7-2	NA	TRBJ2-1	CASSLGPANNEQFF	TGTGCCAGCAGCTTAGGGCCCGCTAACAATGAGCAGTTCTTC
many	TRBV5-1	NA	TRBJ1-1	CASSLVPVNTEAFF	TGCGCCAGCAGCTTGGTCCCAGTGAACACTGAAGCTTTCTTT
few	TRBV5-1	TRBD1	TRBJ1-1	CASSSDRGHNLGTEAFF	TGCGCCAGCAGCTCCGACAGGGGCCACAACTTAGGGACTGAAGCTTTCTTT
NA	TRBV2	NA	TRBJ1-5	CAGSEGWGGNQPQHF	TGTGCCGGCAGTGAGGGATGGGGAGGTAATCAGCCCCAGCATTTT
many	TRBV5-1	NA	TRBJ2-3	CASSLAPSLGDTQYF	TGCGCCAGCAGCTTGGCCCCTTCTCTGGGAGATACGCAGTATTTT
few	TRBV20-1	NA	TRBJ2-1	CSAEGTLNEQFF	TGCAGTGCCGAAGGGACCTTAAATGAGCAGTTCTTC
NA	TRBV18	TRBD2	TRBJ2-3	CASSRTSGDSTDTQYF	TGTGCCAGCTCACGGACTAGCGGCGATAGCACAGATACGCAGTATTTT